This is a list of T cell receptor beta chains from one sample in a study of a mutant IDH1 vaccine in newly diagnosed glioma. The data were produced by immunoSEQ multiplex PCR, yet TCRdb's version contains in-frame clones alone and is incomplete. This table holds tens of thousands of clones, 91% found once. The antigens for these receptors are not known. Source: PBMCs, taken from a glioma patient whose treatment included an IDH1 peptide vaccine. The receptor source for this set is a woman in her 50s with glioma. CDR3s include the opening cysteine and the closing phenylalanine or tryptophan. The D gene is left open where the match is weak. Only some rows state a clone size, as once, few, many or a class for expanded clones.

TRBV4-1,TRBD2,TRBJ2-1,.,TGCGCCAGCAGCCAAGAACTAGCGATGTACAATGAGCAGTTCTTC,CASSQELAMYNEQFF
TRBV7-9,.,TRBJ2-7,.,TGTGCCAGCAGCTTCGGGGTCTACGAGCAGTACTTC,CASSFGVYEQYF
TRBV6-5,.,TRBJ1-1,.,TGTGCCAGCAGTTACACCGGGACTGAAGCTTTCTTT,CASSYTGTEAFF
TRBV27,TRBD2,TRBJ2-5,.,TGTGCCAGCAGCTTAAATCCCCTACTAGCGGGGGCACAAGAGACCCAGTACTTC,CASSLNPLLAGAQETQYF
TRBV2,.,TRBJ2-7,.,TGTGCCAGCGGACTGGGCTACGAGCAGTACTTC,CASGLGYEQYF
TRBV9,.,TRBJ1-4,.,TGTGCCAGCAGCGTAGGTGGGGGAGGTGAAAAACTGTTTTTT,CASSVGGGGEKLFF
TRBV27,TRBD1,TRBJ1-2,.,TGTGCCAGCAGTTTCACAGGGGGCAACGACTATGGCTACACCTTC,CASSFTGGNDYGYTF
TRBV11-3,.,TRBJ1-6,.,TGTGCCAGCAGCTTAACCCCGAATTGGTCACCCCTCCACTTT,CASSLTPNWSPLHF
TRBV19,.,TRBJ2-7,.,TGTGCCAGTAGTATAGGTCGGAAAATGGAGCAGTACTTC,CASSIGRKMEQYF
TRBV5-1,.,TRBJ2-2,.,TGCGCCAGCAGCTTGGGCTCCGGGGAGCTGTTTTTT,CASSLGSGELFF
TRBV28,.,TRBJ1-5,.,TGTGCCACCACCGGGACACAGAATCAGCCCCAGCATTTT,CATTGTQNQPQHF
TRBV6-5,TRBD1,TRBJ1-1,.,TGTGCCAGCAGGCCGACAGGGCACACTGAAGCTTTCTTT,CASRPTGHTEAFF
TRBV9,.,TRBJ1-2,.,TGTGCCAGCAGCTCGCACGAGGCGATGTATGGCTACACCTTC,CASSSHEAMYGYTF
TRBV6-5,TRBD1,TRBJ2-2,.,TGTGCCAGCAGTCCCGGGACAGGGAACACCGGGGAGCTGTTTTTT,CASSPGTGNTGELFF
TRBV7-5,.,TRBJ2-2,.,TGTGCCAGCGGGGAGGCGCCCGGGGAGCTGTTTTTT,CASGEAPGELFF
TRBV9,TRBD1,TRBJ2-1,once,TGTGCCAGCAGCGGGACAGGGGGTTCCTACAATGAGCAGTTCTTC,CASSGTGGSYNEQFF
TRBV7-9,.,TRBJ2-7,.,TGTGCCAGCAGCTTATATCCGGACATCAGAGACTACGAGCAGTACTTC,CASSLYPDIRDYEQYF
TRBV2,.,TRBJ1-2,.,TGTGCCAGCAGTGATTTAGAGGTACTTACTAACTATGGCTACACCTTC,CASSDLEVLTNYGYTF
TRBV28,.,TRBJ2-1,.,TGTGCCAGCAGTCCTCCTCTGTCGGGAGCCCCCCACAATGAGCAGTTCTTC,CASSPPLSGAPHNEQFF
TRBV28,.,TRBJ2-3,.,TGTGCCAGCAGCACGGACCAGTACACAGATACGCAGTATTTT,CASSTDQYTDTQYF
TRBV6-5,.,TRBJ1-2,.,TGTGCCAGCACCTCAGGGCAGCAGTCAGCCGGCTACACCTTC,CASTSGQQSAGYTF
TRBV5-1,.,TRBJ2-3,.,TGCGCCAGCAGCTTGGCCGACGAGAATACGCAGTATTTT,CASSLADENTQYF
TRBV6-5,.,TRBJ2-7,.,TGTGCCAGCAGTTACTCGACTAGCGAGCAGTACTTC,CASSYSTSEQYF
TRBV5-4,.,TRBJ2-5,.,TGTGCCAGCAGCTTGCGGCGTAGAGAGACCCAGTACTTC,CASSLRRRETQYF
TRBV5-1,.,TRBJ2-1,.,TGCGCCAGCAGCTTTATGGGGAGCTCCTACAATGAGCAGTTCTTC,CASSFMGSSYNEQFF
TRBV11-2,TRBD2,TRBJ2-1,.,TGTGCCAGCAGTCGGACTAGCGGGCCCTACAATGAGCAGTTCTTC,CASSRTSGPYNEQFF
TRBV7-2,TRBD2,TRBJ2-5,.,TGTGCCAGCAGCTTATGGGGGGGTCAAGAGACCCAGTACTTC,CASSLWGGQETQYF
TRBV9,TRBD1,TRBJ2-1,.,TGTGCCAGCAGCCTGATGGGACAGGGAGAAAATGAGCAGTTCTTC,CASSLMGQGENEQFF
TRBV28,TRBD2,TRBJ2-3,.,TGTGCCAGCAGTTTACCCCTCACTAGCGGGAGTACAGATACGCAGTATTTT,CASSLPLTSGSTDTQYF
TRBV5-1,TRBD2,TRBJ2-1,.,TGCGCCAGCAGCGGAGGGACTAGCGTTCCCTACAATGAGCAGTTCTTC,CASSGGTSVPYNEQFF
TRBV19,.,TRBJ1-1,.,TGTGCCAGTAGTAAAGGGTACACTGAAGCTTTCTTT,CASSKGYTEAFF
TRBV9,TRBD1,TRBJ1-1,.,TGTGCCAGCAACCGACAGGGGGCGAGGGGACGTGAAGCTTTCTTT,CASNRQGARGREAFF
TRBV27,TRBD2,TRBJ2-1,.,TGTGCCAGCAGTCCCCACTTGCGGGAGGGCCCCTACAATGAGCAGTTCTTC,CASSPHLREGPYNEQFF
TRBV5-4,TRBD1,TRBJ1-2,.,TGTGCCAGCAGCTTGGCCCGGACATTGGGACAGCCAAGGGATGGCTACACCTTC,CASSLARTLGQPRDGYTF
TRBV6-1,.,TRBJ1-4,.,TGTGCCAGCAGTGAAGACAGGACAACCCATGAAAAACTGTTTTTT,CASSEDRTTHEKLFF
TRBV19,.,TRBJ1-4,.,TGTGCCAGTAGTGTACCTCGGAGAGTCACTAATGAAAAACTGTTTTTT,CASSVPRRVTNEKLFF
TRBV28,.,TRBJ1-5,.,TGTGCCAGCAGTTTAGTAAATAGCAATCAGCCCCAGCATTTT,CASSLVNSNQPQHF
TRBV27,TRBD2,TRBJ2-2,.,TGTGCCAGCAGTTTATCGATTCTAGCGGGAGGGCCGAACACCGGGGAGCTGTTTTTT,CASSLSILAGGPNTGELFF
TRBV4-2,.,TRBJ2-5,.,TGTGCCAGCAGCCAAGAGCCCTCCGGGGTCCAAGAGACCCAGTACTTC,CASSQEPSGVQETQYF
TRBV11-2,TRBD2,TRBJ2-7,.,TGTGCCAGCAGCTTCGGGACTAGCGGCTACGAGCAGTACTTC,CASSFGTSGYEQYF
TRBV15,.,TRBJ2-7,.,TGTGCCACCAGCAGAGTCCCCCACGAGCAGTACTTC,CATSRVPHEQYF
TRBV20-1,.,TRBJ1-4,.,TGCAGTGCTGGTTCTTTTGAAAAACTGTTTTTT,CSAGSFEKLFF
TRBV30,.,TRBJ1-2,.,TGTGCCTGGAGTGTAGGGGGGGGAGCTAACTATGGCTACACCTTC,CAWSVGGGANYGYTF
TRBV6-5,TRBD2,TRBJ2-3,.,TGTGCCAGCAGTTTGGGCGGGAGCAACACAGATACGCAGTATTTT,CASSLGGSNTDTQYF